This TCR beta chain is drawn from a study of blood T cell repertoires in COVID-19. Study-level background: Acute and convalescent COVID-19 samples came from the United States, Italy and Spain. T cells, B-cell-depleted T cells, or PBMCs provided the cDNA or gDNA that served as material.

The authors' processing: Reference gene primers were amplified, and this amplification served to estimate nucleated cell counts. Method: immunoSEQ multiplex PCR; TCRdb's copy keeps in-frame clones and lacks some. D and trimming come from the DNA, and the V and J calls and clone size come from that table. The sample has 55,000 to 70,000 clones; roughly 84% are singletons. V was shortened by 6 bases and J by 4 bases, with 7 bases between the two germline ends. The CDR3 has 12 residues. The germline V gene has CDR1 MNHEY and CDR2 SVGAGI. This chain joins TRBV6-5 and TRBJ1-3; possible D gene TRBD1, 6 bases. Specimen: peripheral blood. The receptor was isolated from a woman in her late teens or twenties with acute or convalescent COVID-19. The CDR3 DNA follows: TGTGCCAGCAGCACAGGGGGAAACACCATATATTTT. This encodes CASSTGGNTIYF.